The 28 T cell receptor beta chains below all came from one sample that was sequenced in a study of PD-L1 blockade in urothelial cancer. Time point noted: pretreatment peripheral blood. Produced via immunoSEQ multiplex PCR; TCRdb's table is partial and in-frame only. Here the sample spans tens of thousands of clones, roughly four fifths being singletons. The specimen comprised PBMCs, sampled around atezolizumab (anti-PD-L1) treatment. The receptor source for this set is a man in his sixties with urothelial cancer.

The chain combines TRBV2 with TRBJ2-7; 7 nucleotides agree with TRBD2. Unmatched junction bases numbered 5, after V lost 1 base and J lost 2 bases. The germline gives CDR1 SNHLY, CDR2 FYNNEI. The CDR3 contains 15 residues. CDR3 amino acids: CASSEEFGRAYEQYF. As DNA, the CDR3 is TGTGCCAGCAGTGAAGAATTTGGGAGGGCCTACGAGCAGTACTTC.

The genes are TRBV19 and TRBJ2-1; D gene uncertain. This CDR3 contains 14 residues. V shed 2 bases and J shed 10 bases, with 15 bases lying between them. Germline assignment: CDR1 LNHDA and CDR2 SQIVND (reference sequence). The CDR3 DNA is TGTGCCAGTAGTATAATTTCACAAGACGGGGAGCAGTTCTTC. Amino acids: CASSIISQDGEQFF.

The chain combines TRBV9 with TRBJ1-2, with D possibly being TRBD1 (6 bases). The CDR3 totals 13 residues. In germline, CDR1 is SGDLS, CDR2 YYNGEE. Trimming shortened V by 2 bases and J by 8 bases, and 13 bases separated the two germline ends. The CDR3 is CASSVGTSQGYTF. For the CDR3, the DNA is TGTGCCAGCAGCGTGGGGACATCTCAGGGCTACACCTTC.

This chain links TRBV18 with TRBJ1-4, with D perhaps TRBD1 (6 bases). The V gene's germline CDR1 is KGHSH and CDR2 LQKENI. This CDR3 is 16 amino acids long. Trimming removed 2 bases at V and 2 bases at J, with 12 bases between. The CDR3 sequence: CASSPFQQGTNEKLFF. The CDR3 nucleotides are TGTGCCAGCTCACCATTCCAACAGGGTACTAATGAAAAACTGTTTTTT.

This sequence joins TRBV2 and TRBJ2-3; D gene unclear. The CDR3 has 11 amino acids. V lost 6 bases to trimming and J lost 2 bases, with 3 bases between them. Germline V CDR1 and CDR2: SNHLY, FYNNEI. The CDR3 coding sequence is TGTGCCAGCAGCTTCACAGATACGCAGTATTTT. Translating gives CASSFTDTQYF.

This sequence joins TRBV4-1 and TRBJ2-7, with D maybe TRBD1 (7 bases). The germline V gene encodes CDR1 MGHRA and CDR2 YSYEKL. V shed 0 bases and J shed 4 bases, with 13 bases lying between them. The CDR3 is made up of 15 amino acids. The CDR3 nucleotides read TGCGCCAGCAGCCAAGATTGGGCAGGGGGGTACGAGCAGTACTTC. Residues: CASSQDWAGGYEQYF.

The CDR3 DNA is TGTGCCAGCAGAACGGAAGGGACAGGGGGCTCTACTAAGCAGTACTTC. It is translated as CASRTEGTGGSTKQYF. This sequence joins TRBV28 and TRBJ2-7; TRBD1 matches 12 bases. This CDR3 region has 16 residues. The J segment lost 8 bases and the V segment lost 6 bases, leaving 14 bases of the junction unmatched. Germline values: CDR1 MDHEN, CDR2 SYDVKM. Full variable domain (outside the CDR3, taken from reference TRBV28 and TRBJ2-7): DVKVTQSSRYLVKRTGEKVFLECVQDMDHENMFWYRQDPGLGLRLIYFSYDVKMKEKGDIPEGYSVSREKKERFSLILESASTNQTSMYLCASRTEGTGGSTKQYFGPGTRLTVT.

This clone has just a few counts. This chain links TRBV28 with TRBJ1-3, with no clear D. Deletions cut 1 base from V and 1 base from J, with 5 bases between. The germline CDR1 and CDR2 sequences are MDHEN and SYDVKM. This CDR3 region has 14 residues. CDR3 residues: CASSLLASGNTIYF. The CDR3 coding sequence is TGTGCCAGCAGTTTATTAGCTTCTGGAAACACCATATATTTT.

J is TRBJ2-7 and V is TRBV2; a possible D gene is TRBD1 (5 bases). The germline V and J ends were trimmed by 6 bases and 0 bases, with 9 bases remaining between them. Germline CDR1 SNHLY, CDR2 FYNNEI. The CDR3 runs to 13 residues. CDR3 residues: CASSQGRSYEQYF. The CDR3 bases are TGTGCCAGCAGCCAGGGCCGCTCCTACGAGCAGTACTTC.

The V gene is TRBV28, the J gene TRBJ2-7, with 7 nucleotides matching TRBD2. Germline loops: CDR1 MDHEN, CDR2 SYDVKM. V was clipped by 2 bases and J by 0 bases; unmatched bases: 4. There are 15 residues in the CDR3. The CDR3 bases are TGTGCCAGCAGTTTAGGGGGGGGGAGCTCCTACGAGCAGTACTTC. It specifies CASSLGGGSSYEQYF. The full variable domain, rest sourced from reference TRBV28 and TRBJ2-7, is DVKVTQSSRYLVKRTGEKVFLECVQDMDHENMFWYRQDPGLGLRLIYFSYDVKMKEKGDIPEGYSVSREKKERFSLILESASTNQTSMYLCASSLGGGSSYEQYFGPGTRLTVT.

The J gene is TRBJ1-4, the V gene TRBV27, with D tentatively TRBD1 (6 bases). CDR1 is MNHEY and CDR2 is SMNVEV in the germline V gene (reference sequence). The ends were cut back, 5 bases at V and 4 bases at J, with 11 bases in the middle. The CDR3 length is 14 residues. The CDR3 region has the DNA TGTGCCAGCAGTACAGGGTTGGGTAATGAAAAACTGTTTTTT. It translates to CASSTGLGNEKLFF.

CDR3 in amino acids: CASSLPRQGANEQYF. CDR3 sequence (DNA): TGCGCCAGCAGCCTACCGCGACAGGGGGCCAACGAGCAGTACTTC. V gene TRBV5-1 combines with J gene TRBJ2-7; the match to TRBD1 covers 10 bases. The trim removed 4 bases at V and 5 bases at J, leaving 9 bases unmatched. This CDR3 is 15 amino acids long. CDR1 is SGHRS and CDR2 is YFSETQ in the germline V gene.

This chain uses TRBV9 with TRBJ2-7, with TRBD1 identical over 10 bases. The CDR3 has 14 amino acids. Germline V gene sequence: CDR1 SGDLS, CDR2 YYNGEE. V shed 4 bases and J 5 bases; nucleotides not matched to a gene: 6. In nucleotides, the CDR3 is TGTGCCAGCAGCCTCGGGACAGGGGAAAACGAGCAGTACTTC. It codes for CASSLGTGENEQYF.

By frequency in the sample, this clone is medium-sized. J is TRBJ1-5 and V is TRBV30, with D possibly matching TRBD1 (6 bases). Germline values: CDR1 GTSNPN, CDR2 SVGIG (reference sequence). The CDR3 is 16 residues long. The V and J ends lost 0 bases and 2 bases respectively, with 14 bases between them. CDR3 residues: CAWSVSGGAGNQPQHF. CDR3 DNA: TGTGCCTGGAGTGTATCGGGGGGCGCGGGCAATCAGCCCCAGCATTTT.

This rearrangement joins TRBV27 to TRBJ2-6; maybe TRBD1 (6 bases). CDR3 size: 16 residues. Germline CDR1 and CDR2: MNHEY and SMNVEV (reference sequence). Trimming removed 5 bases at V and 2 bases at J, with 13 bases between. CDR3 in amino acids: CASSAYRDPGANVLTF. The CDR3 DNA follows: TGTGCCAGCAGTGCGTACAGGGACCCTGGGGCCAACGTCCTGACTTTC.

The chain joins TRBV5-4 to TRBJ1-2; tentatively, D is TRBD1 (5 bases). This CDR3 is 14 amino acids long. CDR1 SGHNT and CDR2 YYREEE come from the germline V gene (reference sequence). Trimming took 5 bases from V and 3 from J, leaving 14 bases between them. CDR3 residues: CASRAGTEDYGYTF. CDR3 DNA: TGTGCCAGCAGGGCCGGGACTGAGGACTATGGCTACACCTTC.

This chain joins TRBV6-1 and TRBJ1-5; 8 positions agree with TRBD1. Trimming cost V 4 bases and J 4 bases; bases outside gene matches: 6. The CDR3 consists of 15 residues. Germline V gene sequence: CDR1 MNHNS, CDR2 SASEGT. CDR3 sequence reads: CASSGGQVPNQPQHF. The CDR3, as DNA: TGTGCCAGCAGTGGGGGACAGGTCCCGAATCAGCCCCAGCATTTT.

The CDR3 loop reads CASKLREGEGGEQYF. CDR3 in DNA: TGTGCCAGCAAATTAAGGGAAGGCGAAGGGGGAGAGCAGTACTTC. The chain has TRBV27 and TRBJ2-7, with D possibly TRBD1 on 6 matching bases. Germline CDR1 reads MNHEY; CDR2 reads SMNVEV (reference sequence). CDR3 length: 15 residues. Trimming left V 7 bases short and J 7 bases short, with 23 bases between.

V usage is TRBV27 and J usage is TRBJ1-5, with 9 nucleotides matching TRBD1. The CDR3 runs to 15 residues. CDR1 is MNHEY and CDR2 is SMNVEV in the germline V gene (reference sequence). V was pared by 5 bases and J by 7 bases, with 9 bases of the junction left unmatched. The DNA for the CDR3 is TGTGCCAGCAGTACAACCGGGACAGGGTACCAGCCCCAGCATTTT. This sequence encodes CASSTTGTGYQPQHF.

The rearrangement links TRBV5-1 to TRBJ2-7; 12 bases line up with TRBD2. The ends lost 5 bases at V and 5 bases at J; junction bases unmatched: 11. This CDR3 spans 16 amino acids. Germline lookup yields CDR1 SGHRS and CDR2 YFSETQ. The CDR3 loop is CASSPSGGGSHHEQYF. In nucleotides, the CDR3 is TGCGCCAGCAGTCCTAGCGGGGGGGGGTCCCACCACGAGCAGTACTTC.

The V gene is TRBV11-2, the J gene TRBJ2-2; D is possibly TRBD1 (6 bases). The CDR3 spans 14 residues. Germline assignment: CDR1 SGHAT and CDR2 FQNNGV. The V gene lost 5 bases and the J gene lost 6 bases, with 13 bases spanning the gap. The CDR3 sequence: CASSPIGQSGELFF. In DNA, the CDR3 is TGTGCCAGCAGCCCGATTGGACAGTCCGGGGAGCTGTTTTTT.

This chain joins TRBV11-2 and TRBJ2-5, with 10 bases lining up with TRBD2. With 8 bases clipped from V and 3 bases from J, the junction kept 15 bases outside the gene matches. CDR1 SGHAT and CDR2 FQNNGV come from the germline V gene. The CDR3 is made up of 17 amino acids. CDR3 amino acids: CASGHRWASGGKETQYF. CDR3 nucleotide sequence: TGTGCCAGCGGGCACCGCTGGGCTAGCGGGGGTAAAGAGACCCAGTACTTC.

V usage is TRBV5-1 and J usage is TRBJ2-7; 7 bases align to TRBD2. V was clipped by 0 bases and J by 6 bases; unmatched bases: 9. This CDR3 region has 15 residues. Per germline, CDR1 SGHRS and CDR2 YFSETQ. This CDR3 reads CASSLGGGTTPEQYF. CDR3 sequence (DNA): TGCGCCAGCAGCTTGGGGGGGGGTACCACTCCCGAGCAGTACTTC.

The V and J genes are TRBV7-2 and TRBJ1-5; 12 bases are shared with TRBD1. Germline assignment: CDR1 SGHTA and CDR2 FQGNSA. The CDR3 covers 16 residues. V was pared by 5 bases and J by 7 bases, with 9 bases of the junction left unmatched. CDR3 amino acids: CASSAPGQGAGQPQHF. Written as DNA, the CDR3 is TGTGCCAGCAGCGCGCCGGGACAGGGGGCAGGACAGCCCCAGCATTTT. Filled out from reference TRBV7-2 and TRBJ1-5, the complete variable domain reads GAGVSQSPSNKVTEKGKDVELRCDPISGHTALYWYRQSLGQGLEFLIYFQGNSAPDKSGLPSDRFSAERTGGSVSTLTIQRTQQEDSAVYLCASSAPGQGAGQPQHFGDGTRLSIL.

This CDR3 reads CASSYGGTQHEKLFF. The CDR3 DNA sequence: TGTGCCAGCAGTTACGGCGGGACTCAACATGAAAAACTGTTTTTT. The chain uses TRBV6-6 and TRBJ1-4, with D possibly matching TRBD1 (5 bases). The germline gives CDR1 MNHNY, CDR2 SVGAGI (reference sequence). V lost 2 bases and J lost 6, with 13 bases in between. This CDR3 region has 15 residues.

J is TRBJ2-7 and V is TRBV7-6, with a possible D match to TRBD1 (6 bases). V was cut by 5 bases and J by 6 bases, with 17 bases left in between. The CDR3 length is 14 residues. Germline V lookup: CDR1 SGHVS, CDR2 FNYEAQ. Written as DNA, the CDR3 is TGTGCCAGCAGCCCGGGCAGGGGATCCGTCGAGCAGTACTTC. Protein: CASSPGRGSVEQYF.

This clone appeared a single time. The chain employs TRBV9 and TRBJ2-1, with TRBD2 identical over 9 bases. The CDR3 length is 19 residues. V lost 0 bases, J lost 4 bases, and 14 bases stayed unmatched. Germline lookup yields CDR1 SGDLS and CDR2 YYNGEE. The CDR3 coding sequence is TGTGCCAGCAGCGTAGGCCCCAAGCGGGGGGCCTCCCCTTACAATGAGCAGTTCTTC. The encoded protein is CASSVGPKRGASPYNEQFF.

Only one count was recorded for this clone. V gene TRBV2 combines with J gene TRBJ2-7; no definite D call. V was cut by 5 bases and J by 5 bases, with 13 bases left in between. The CDR3 is 13 residues long. Looked up from germline, CDR1 is SNHLY and CDR2 is FYNNEI. The CDR3 is CASSLEARDEQYF. The DNA of the CDR3 is TGTGCCAGCAGTTTAGAGGCTCGAGACGAGCAGTACTTC.